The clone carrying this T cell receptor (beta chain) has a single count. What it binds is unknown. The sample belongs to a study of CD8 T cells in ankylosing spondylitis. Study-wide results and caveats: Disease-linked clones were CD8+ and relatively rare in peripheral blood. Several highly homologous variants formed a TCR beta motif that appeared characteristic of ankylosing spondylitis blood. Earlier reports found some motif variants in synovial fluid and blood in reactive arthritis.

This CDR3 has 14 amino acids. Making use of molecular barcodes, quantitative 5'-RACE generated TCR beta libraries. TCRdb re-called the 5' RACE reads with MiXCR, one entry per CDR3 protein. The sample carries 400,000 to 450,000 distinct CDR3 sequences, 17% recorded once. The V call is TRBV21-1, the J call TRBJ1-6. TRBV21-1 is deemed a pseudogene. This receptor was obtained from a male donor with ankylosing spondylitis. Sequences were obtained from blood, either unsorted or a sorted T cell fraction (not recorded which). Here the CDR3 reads CASTEGLLNSPLHF. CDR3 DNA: TGTGCCAGCACCGAGGGACTGTTAAATTCACCCCTCCACTTT.